This T cell receptor beta chain was captured by sequencing in a study of T cells in Graves' hyperthyroidism and ophthalmopathy. Study-wide context: Upon initial diagnosis and before any treatment, peripheral blood was collected. Broader study findings: Blood samples included most of the expanded thyroid clonotypes exceeding 0.001. A model using 13 V-J features told ophthalmopathy apart from stable hyperthyroidism.

This clonotype was seen repeatedly, ten times or more. Its antigen is not known. Regions amplified from RNA transcripts were the TCR beta CDR3 regions. HTBI primers were the set used in a first-round RT-PCR of the TCR CDR3. TCRdb reprocessed the multiplex PCR reads via MiXCR and lists one record per CDR3 protein. The repertoire holds about 380,000 distinct CDR3 sequences, with around 14% as singletons. Trimming removed 4 bases from V and 7 bases from J, with 11 bases in between. The CDR3 runs to 13 residues. The germline V gene encodes CDR1 MDHEN and CDR2 SYDVKM. Sequencing was done on a sample of blood. The clonotype comes from a woman between 55 and 75 years old with Graves' hyperthyroidism. This rearrangement joins TRBV28 to TRBJ1-3; D uncertain. The CDR3 nucleotides are TGTGCCAGCAGTTCTCCCGGGATGAACACCATATATTTT. This translates into CASSSPGMNTIYF.